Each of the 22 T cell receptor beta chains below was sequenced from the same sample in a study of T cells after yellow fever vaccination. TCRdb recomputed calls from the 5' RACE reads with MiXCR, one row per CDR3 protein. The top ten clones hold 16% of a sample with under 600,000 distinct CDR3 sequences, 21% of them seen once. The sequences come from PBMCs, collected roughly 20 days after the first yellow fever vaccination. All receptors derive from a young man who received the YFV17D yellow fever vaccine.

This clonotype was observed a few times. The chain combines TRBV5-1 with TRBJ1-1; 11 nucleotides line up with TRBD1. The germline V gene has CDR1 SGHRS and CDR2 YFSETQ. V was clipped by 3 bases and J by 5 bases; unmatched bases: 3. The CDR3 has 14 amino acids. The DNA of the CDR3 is TGCGCCAGCAGCTGGACAGGGGGCGAGACTGAAGCTTTCTTT. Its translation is CASSWTGGETEAFF.

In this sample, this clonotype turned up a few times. CDR3 residues: CASSYASFQETQYF. The CDR3 DNA reads as TGTGCCAGCAGCTACGCTAGCTTCCAAGAGACCCAGTACTTC. This chain links TRBV13 with TRBJ2-5; the D gene is possibly TRBD2 (5 bases). CDR1 is PRHDT and CDR2 is FYEKMQ in the germline V gene (reference sequence). The V gene lost 4 bases and the J gene lost 1 base, with 10 bases spanning the gap. This CDR3 spans 14 amino acids. Drawing the rest from reference TRBV13 and TRBJ2-5, the complete variable domain is AAGVIQSPRHLIKEKRETATLKCYPIPRHDTVYWYQQGPGQDPQFLISFYEKMQSDKGSIPDRFSAQQFSDYHSELNMSSLELGDSALYFCASSYASFQETQYFGPGTRLLVL.

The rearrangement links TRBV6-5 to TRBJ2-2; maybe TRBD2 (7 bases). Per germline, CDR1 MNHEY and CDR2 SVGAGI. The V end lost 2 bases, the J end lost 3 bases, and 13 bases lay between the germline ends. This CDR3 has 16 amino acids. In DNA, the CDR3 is TGTGCCAGCAGTTACGAGGGGGGGGCCGACACCGGGGAGCTGTTTTTT. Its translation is CASSYEGGADTGELFF.

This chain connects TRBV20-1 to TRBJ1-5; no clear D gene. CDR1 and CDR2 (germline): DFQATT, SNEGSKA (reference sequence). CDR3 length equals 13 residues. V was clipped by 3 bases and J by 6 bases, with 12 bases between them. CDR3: CSARPGTGQPQHF. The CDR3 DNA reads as TGCAGTGCTAGGCCGGGAACTGGTCAGCCCCAGCATTTT.

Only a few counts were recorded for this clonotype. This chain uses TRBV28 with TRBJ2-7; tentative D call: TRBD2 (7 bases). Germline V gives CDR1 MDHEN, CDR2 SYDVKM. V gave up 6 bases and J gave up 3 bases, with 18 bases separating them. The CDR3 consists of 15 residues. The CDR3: CASSPKGGGIYEQYV. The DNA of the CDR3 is TGTGCCAGCAGCCCAAAGGGGGGGGGAATCTACGAGCAGTACGTC.

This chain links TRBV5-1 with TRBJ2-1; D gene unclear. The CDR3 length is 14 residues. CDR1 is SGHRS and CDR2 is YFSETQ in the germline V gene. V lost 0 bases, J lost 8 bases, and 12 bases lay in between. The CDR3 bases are TGCGCCAGCAGCTTGGTGGGAATTCACGATGAGCAGTTCTTC. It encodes CASSLVGIHDEQFF.

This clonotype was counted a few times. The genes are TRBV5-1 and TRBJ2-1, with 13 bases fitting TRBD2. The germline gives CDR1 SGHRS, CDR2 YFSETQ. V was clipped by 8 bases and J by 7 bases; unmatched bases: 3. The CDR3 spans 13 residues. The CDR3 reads CASLLAGGNEQFF. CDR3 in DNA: TGCGCCAGTTTACTAGCGGGGGGGAATGAGCAGTTCTTC.

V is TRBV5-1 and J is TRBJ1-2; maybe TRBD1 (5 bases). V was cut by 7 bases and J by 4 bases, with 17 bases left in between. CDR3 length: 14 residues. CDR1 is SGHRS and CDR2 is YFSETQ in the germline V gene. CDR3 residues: CASRPVGRVYGYTF. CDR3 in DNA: TGCGCCAGCCGCCCGGTAGGCAGGGTCTATGGCTACACCTTC.

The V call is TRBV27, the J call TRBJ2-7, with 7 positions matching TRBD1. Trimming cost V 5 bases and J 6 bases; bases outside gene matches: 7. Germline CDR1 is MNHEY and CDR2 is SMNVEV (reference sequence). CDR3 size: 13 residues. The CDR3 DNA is TGTGCCAGCAGTCAGACAGGGTCGGGCGAGCAGTACGTC. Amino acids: CASSQTGSGEQYV.

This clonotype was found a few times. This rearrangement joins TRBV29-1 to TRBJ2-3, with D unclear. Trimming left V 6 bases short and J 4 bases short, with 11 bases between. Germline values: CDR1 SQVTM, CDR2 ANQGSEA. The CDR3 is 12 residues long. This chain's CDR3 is CSVVWYPDTQYF. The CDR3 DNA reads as TGCAGCGTGGTGTGGTACCCAGATACGCAGTATTTT.

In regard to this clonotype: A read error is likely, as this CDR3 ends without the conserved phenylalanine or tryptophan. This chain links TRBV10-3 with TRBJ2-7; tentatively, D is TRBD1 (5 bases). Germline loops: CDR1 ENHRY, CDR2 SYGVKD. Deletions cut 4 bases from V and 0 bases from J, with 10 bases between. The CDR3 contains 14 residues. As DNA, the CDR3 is TGTGCCATCAGTGTAGGGGCCCTCTCCTACGAGCAGTACTAC. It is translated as CAISVGALSYEQYY.

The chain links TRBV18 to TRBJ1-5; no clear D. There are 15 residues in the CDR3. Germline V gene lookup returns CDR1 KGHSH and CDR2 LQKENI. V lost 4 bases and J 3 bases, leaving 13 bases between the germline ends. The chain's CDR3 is CASSREGSSNQPQHF. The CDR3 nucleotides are TGTGCCAGCTCACGGGAGGGCTCCTCCAATCAGCCCCAGCATTTT.

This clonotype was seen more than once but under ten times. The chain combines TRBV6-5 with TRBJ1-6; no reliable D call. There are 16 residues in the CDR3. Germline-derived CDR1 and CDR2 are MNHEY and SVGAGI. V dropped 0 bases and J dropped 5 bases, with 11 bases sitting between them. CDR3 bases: TGTGCCAGCAGTTACTCGATTCAGCTCGATAATTCACCCCTCCACTTT. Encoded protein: CASSYSIQLDNSPLHF.

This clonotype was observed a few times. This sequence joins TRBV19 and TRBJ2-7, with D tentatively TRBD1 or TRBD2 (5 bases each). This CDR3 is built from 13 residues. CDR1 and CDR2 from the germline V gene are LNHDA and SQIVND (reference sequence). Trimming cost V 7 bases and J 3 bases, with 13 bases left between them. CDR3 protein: CASMGTPVYEQYF. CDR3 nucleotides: TGTGCCAGTATGGGGACGCCCGTCTACGAGCAGTACTTC.

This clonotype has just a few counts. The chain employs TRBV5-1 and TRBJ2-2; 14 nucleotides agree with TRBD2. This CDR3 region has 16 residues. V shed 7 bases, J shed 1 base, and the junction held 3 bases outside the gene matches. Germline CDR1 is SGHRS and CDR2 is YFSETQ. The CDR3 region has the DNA TGCGCCAGCGGGACTAGCGGGGGCCTGAACACCGGGGAGCTGTTTTTT. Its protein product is CASGTSGGLNTGELFF.

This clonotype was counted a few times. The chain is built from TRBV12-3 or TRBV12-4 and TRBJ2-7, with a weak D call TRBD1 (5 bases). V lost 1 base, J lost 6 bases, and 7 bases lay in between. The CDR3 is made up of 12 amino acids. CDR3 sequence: CASSLVGAEQYF. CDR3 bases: TGTGCCAGCAGTTTAGTAGGGGCCGAGCAGTACTTC.

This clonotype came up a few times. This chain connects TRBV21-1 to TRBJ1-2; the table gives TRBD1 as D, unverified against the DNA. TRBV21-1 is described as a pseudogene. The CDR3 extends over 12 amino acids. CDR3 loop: CAGKGLDYGYTF. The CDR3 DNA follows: TGTGCTGGCAAGGGGCTGGACTATGGCTACACCTTC.

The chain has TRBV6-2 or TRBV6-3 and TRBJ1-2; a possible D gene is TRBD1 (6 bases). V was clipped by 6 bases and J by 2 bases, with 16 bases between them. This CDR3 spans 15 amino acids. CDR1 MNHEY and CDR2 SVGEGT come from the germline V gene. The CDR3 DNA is TGTGCCAGCAGCTACCCCCAGGGGCGGAACTATGGCTACACCTTC. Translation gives CASSYPQGRNYGYTF.

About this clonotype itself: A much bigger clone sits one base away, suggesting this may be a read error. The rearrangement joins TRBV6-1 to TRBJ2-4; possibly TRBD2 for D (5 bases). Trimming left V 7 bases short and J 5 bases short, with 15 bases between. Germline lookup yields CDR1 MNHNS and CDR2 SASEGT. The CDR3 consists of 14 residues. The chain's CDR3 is CASTTLMGENIQYF. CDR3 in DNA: TGTGCCAGCACCACATTAATGGGAGAAAACATTCAGTACTTC.

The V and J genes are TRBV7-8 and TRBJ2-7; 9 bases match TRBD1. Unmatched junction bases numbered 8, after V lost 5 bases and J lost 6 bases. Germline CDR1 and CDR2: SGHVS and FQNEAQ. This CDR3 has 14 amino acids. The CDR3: CASSPGQGRGEQYV. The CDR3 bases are TGTGCCAGCAGCCCGGGACAGGGAAGGGGCGAGCAGTACGTC.

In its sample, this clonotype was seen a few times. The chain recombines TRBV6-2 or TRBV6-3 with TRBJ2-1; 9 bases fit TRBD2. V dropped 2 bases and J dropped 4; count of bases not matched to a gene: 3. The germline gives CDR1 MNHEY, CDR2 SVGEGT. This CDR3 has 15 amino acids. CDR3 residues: CASSYPSGEYNEQFF. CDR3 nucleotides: TGTGCCAGCAGTTACCCTAGCGGGGAATACAATGAGCAGTTCTTC.

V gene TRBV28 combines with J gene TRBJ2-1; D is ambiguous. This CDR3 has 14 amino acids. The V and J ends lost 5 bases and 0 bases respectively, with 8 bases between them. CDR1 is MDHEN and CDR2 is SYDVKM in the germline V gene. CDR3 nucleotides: TGTGCCAGCAGTCCTATAAGCTCCTACAATGAGCAGTTCTTC. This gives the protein CASSPISSYNEQFF.